This T cell receptor beta chain appears in the sequencing data of a study of vaccination and CD4 T cells after COVID-19. Study overall: With a range of 35 to 161, the median interval from diagnosis to drawing post-COVID samples was approximately 100 days.

Concerning this clonotype: Its antigen is not known.

Looked up from germline, CDR1 is DFQATT and CDR2 is SNEGSKA (reference sequence). The V end was cut by 0 bases, the J end by 4 bases, with 16 bases between. The CDR3 sequence is 16 residues long. Scientists ran DNA taken from cultured CD4+ T cells through the Oncomine TCR Beta short-read assay for sequencing. Cultures of CD4+ T cells served as the source for extracting genomic DNA. TCRdb recomputed calls from the PCR reads with MiXCR, one row per CDR3 protein. The data hold around 13,000 distinct CDR3 sequences, with approximately 39% observed a single time. The sample's treatment: approximately nine-day PBMC culture with coronavirus spike peptide pools or control peptides (ViraFEST assay).

What was sequenced was CD4+ T cells from blood, cultured in vitro. This sequence was found in a human donor who had recovered from COVID-19. The chain employs TRBV20-1 and TRBJ1-3, with TRBD1 as a possible D gene (5 bases). CDR3 loop: CSARERGTYSGNTIYF. CDR3 DNA sequence: TGCAGTGCTAGAGAACGAGGGACCTATTCAGGAAACACCATATATTTT.